This T cell receptor beta chain was recorded in a study of blood T cell repertoires in COVID-19. This CDR3 is 16 amino acids long. Germline loops: CDR1 KGHSH, CDR2 LQKENI. V lost 5 bases and J lost 2; bases outside the gene matches: 9. The repertoire was sequenced with immunoSEQ multiplex PCR; TCRdb's copy has only in-frame clones and lacks some. The repertoire holds 40,000 to 45,000 clones, with 88% as singletons. The receptor comes from a human donor in a cohort sampled during active COVID-19. Sequencing input: peripheral blood. The chain links TRBV18 to TRBJ1-1, with TRBD1 matching over 9 bases. This CDR3 reads CASSSGTGRSNTEAFF. DNA for the CDR3: TGTGCCAGCTCATCCGGGACAGGGCGGTCAAACACTGAAGCTTTCTTT.